This TCR beta chain comes out of a study of T cells in Graves' hyperthyroidism and ophthalmopathy. Study as a whole: Blood was drawn when the patient was first diagnosed and still untreated.

Clinical symptoms, serum thyroxine, TRAb, thyroid ultrasound and orbital computed tomography established diagnosis. Amplification targeted TCR beta CDR3 regions from RNA transcripts. RT-PCR in the first round (using the HTBI primer set) targeted the TCR CDR3. From the multiplex PCR reads, TCRdb called clonotypes with MiXCR, one entry per CDR3 protein. This repertoire shows about 420,000 distinct CDR3 sequences, approximately 13% found once; its top ten account for 4% to 6.5%. Germline loops: CDR1 DFQATT, CDR2 SNEGSKA (reference sequence). Deletions cut 5 bases from V and 3 bases from J, with 21 bases between. CDR3 length equals 16 residues.

The specimen sequenced was blood. This TCR came from a woman aged 18-29 years with Graves' hyperthyroidism. This chain uses TRBV20-1 with TRBJ2-3, with D perhaps matching TRBD1 (5 bases). The CDR3 nucleotides are TGCAGTGCTGGTAATAGCAGGGAAGTGATAACAGATACGCAGTATTTT. Translated, it gives CSAGNSREVITDTQYF.